The 29 T cell receptor beta chains given below trace back to one sample, sequenced in a study of a mutant IDH1 vaccine in newly diagnosed glioma. Sequenced by immunoSEQ multiplex PCR; TCRdb stores in-frame clones only, minus some. The data hold tens of thousands of clones, with roughly 90% observed a single time. Time point here: week 23, last vaccination. Every single dose of the vaccine, 300 ug of mutant IDH1 20-mer peptide, came with topical imiquimod. No antigen has been assigned to these receptors. Material: PBMCs, obtained from a glioma patient whose treatment included an IDH1 peptide vaccine. These receptors all come from a middle-aged man with glioma.

CDR3 nucleotide sequence: TGTGCCAGCAGCGTAGGGCAGGGCTTGAACACTGAAGCTTTCTTT. This translates into CASSVGQGLNTEAFF. This chain links TRBV9 with TRBJ1-1; D may be TRBD1 (5 bases). Germline V gene data show CDR1 as SGDLS and CDR2 as YYNGEE. CDR3 length: 15 amino acids. The germline V and J ends were trimmed by 0 bases and 0 bases, with 9 bases remaining between them.

The chain uses TRBV2 and TRBJ2-2, with a tentative D call TRBD1 (6 bases). Trimming stripped 4 bases from V and 8 bases from J, with 17 bases between. Germline loops: CDR1 SNHLY, CDR2 FYNNEI. This CDR3 is built from 15 residues. The CDR3 sequence is CASSGQSRGKGELFF. CDR3 bases: TGTGCCAGCAGTGGGCAATCCAGGGGCAAGGGGGAGCTGTTTTTT.

As DNA, the CDR3 is TGCAGTGCCCGAGGGGAACCCCAGCATTTT. Amino acid sequence: CSARGEPQHF. The chain couples TRBV20-1 to TRBJ1-5; a weak D match, TRBD1 (5 bases). CDR1 is DFQATT and CDR2 is SNEGSKA in the germline V gene (reference sequence). CDR3 length equals 10 residues. V lost 6 bases to trimming and J lost 10 bases, with 10 bases between them.

The chain links TRBV13 to TRBJ2-7; 15 nucleotides match TRBD2. With 5 bases clipped from V and 4 bases from J, the junction kept 18 bases outside the gene matches. The CDR3 is made up of 20 amino acids. Germline V CDR1 and CDR2: PRHDT, FYEKMQ (reference sequence). CDR3 nucleotide sequence: TGTGCCAGCAGCCCCCCGCGGGGACTAGCGGGAGGAGGTAGGAGGTACGAGCAGTACTTC. Translated: CASSPPRGLAGGGRRYEQYF.

The gene calls are TRBV9 and TRBJ2-2; TRBD1 agrees at 7 bases. Germline CDR1 is SGDLS and CDR2 is YYNGEE. The length of the CDR3 is 15 residues. V lost 9 bases and J lost 1; bases outside the gene matches: 9. The DNA of the CDR3 is TGTGCCACCGGAAGGACAGGAAAGAACACCGGGGAGCTGTTTTTT. Its protein product is CATGRTGKNTGELFF.

A single count supports this clone. The V and J genes are TRBV15 and TRBJ1-5; D not certain. Germline CDR1 reads LNHNV; CDR2 reads YYDKDF (reference sequence). The CDR3 sequence is 15 residues long. Trimming stripped 6 bases from V and 1 base from J, with 13 bases between. The CDR3 protein is CATSEGTASNQPQHF. CDR3 coding DNA: TGTGCCACCAGTGAGGGCACAGCCAGCAATCAGCCCCAGCATTTT.

The rearrangement joins TRBV6-5 to TRBJ2-3, with D tentatively TRBD2 (6 bases). Germline V CDR1 and CDR2: MNHEY, SVGAGI. The V end was cut by 6 bases, the J end by 9 bases, with 19 bases between. CDR3 length: 14 amino acids. The CDR3 sequence is CASSPAGSVGTQYF. The DNA of the CDR3 is TGTGCCAGCAGCCCCGCGGGGTCGGTCGGCACGCAGTATTTT.

The rearrangement links TRBV27 to TRBJ2-7, with D possibly being TRBD1 (6 bases). In germline, CDR1 is MNHEY, CDR2 SMNVEV (reference sequence). The V end lost 3 bases, the J end lost 4 bases, and 7 bases lay between the germline ends. This CDR3 has 12 amino acids. In DNA, the CDR3 is TGTGCCAGCAGTTTTCAGGGGTACGAGCAGTACTTC. This gives the protein CASSFQGYEQYF.

The V gene is TRBV15, the J gene TRBJ2-1; tentatively, D is TRBD2 (5 bases). The length of the CDR3 is 14 residues. With 6 bases removed from V and 6 bases from J, the gap between germline ends came to 15 bases. Germline values: CDR1 LNHNV, CDR2 YYDKDF (reference sequence). In nucleotides, the CDR3 is TGTGCCACCAGGGACGGGGTCAGATTCAATGAGCAGTTCTTC. This sequence encodes CATRDGVRFNEQFF.

This clone was seen just once. The rearrangement links TRBV19 to TRBJ2-3; no clear D. The CDR3 runs to 14 residues. Germline lookup yields CDR1 LNHDA and CDR2 SQIVND (reference sequence). The ends were cut back, 3 bases at V and 2 bases at J, with 9 bases in the middle. CDR3 region: CASSIGPNTDTQYF. DNA for the CDR3: TGTGCCAGTAGTATTGGCCCTAACACAGATACGCAGTATTTT.

The V and J genes are TRBV29-1 and TRBJ2-1; D possibly corresponds to TRBD2 (6 bases). Germline V gene lookup returns CDR1 SQVTM and CDR2 ANQGSEA. The CDR3 covers 13 residues. Trimming removed 7 bases from V and 3 bases from J, with 13 bases in between. CDR3 coding DNA: TGCAGCGCGCGGGGTATGGGCTACAATGAGCAGTTCTTC. Amino acid sequence: CSARGMGYNEQFF.

The chain is built from TRBV6-1 and TRBJ1-2; D is ambiguous. Germline V gene sequence: CDR1 MNHNS, CDR2 SASEGT. This CDR3 is built from 13 residues. Trimming took off 7 bases at V and 4 bases at J, with 13 bases between the two ends. The DNA of the CDR3 is TGTGCCAGCACGGCGGTGGGAACCTATGGCTACACCTTC. This encodes CASTAVGTYGYTF.

The rearrangement links TRBV10-3 to TRBJ2-7; tentatively, D is TRBD2 (6 bases). The ends were cut back, 3 bases at V and 5 bases at J, with 14 bases in the middle. Germline V gene lookup returns CDR1 ENHRY and CDR2 SYGVKD. The CDR3 contains 14 residues. CDR3 protein: CAISDGAPGDEQYF. In nucleotides, the CDR3 is TGTGCCATCAGTGACGGGGCACCGGGAGACGAGCAGTACTTC.

The chain uses TRBV5-5 and TRBJ1-2, with no clear D. Germline CDR1 SGHKS, CDR2 YYEKEE (reference sequence). Trimming removed 0 bases from V and 3 bases from J, with 12 bases in between. There are 15 residues in the CDR3. CDR3 amino acids: CASSLEAGFDYGYTF. DNA of the CDR3: TGTGCCAGCAGCTTGGAGGCAGGATTTGACTATGGCTACACCTTC.

By proportion, this clone is medium-sized (0.01 to 0.1%). The rearrangement joins TRBV7-8 to TRBJ1-6, with D perhaps matching TRBD1 (6 bases). Trimming took 2 bases from V and 8 from J, leaving 16 bases between them. CDR1 and CDR2 from the germline V gene are SGHVS and FQNEAQ. This CDR3 has 16 residues. Written as DNA, the CDR3 is TGTGCCAGCAGCTTAAGTTCCGGGGGGCAGTATTCACCCCTCCACTTT. This translates into CASSLSSGGQYSPLHF.

This chain connects TRBV27 to TRBJ2-1; D is undetermined. V gave up 5 bases and J gave up 5 bases, with 4 bases separating them. CDR3 size: 11 residues. CDR1 and CDR2 (germline): MNHEY, SMNVEV (reference sequence). This CDR3 reads CASSRDNEQFF. CDR3 DNA: TGTGCCAGCAGTCGGGACAATGAGCAGTTCTTC.

V usage is TRBV6-6 and J usage is TRBJ2-2, with 7 bases matching TRBD2. With 8 bases clipped from V and 4 bases from J, the junction kept 1 base outside the gene matches. Germline CDR1 and CDR2: MNHNY and SVGAGI (reference sequence). This CDR3 contains 12 residues. The CDR3 DNA reads as TGTGCCAGCGGGAGGGGCACCGGGGAGCTGTTTTTT. Protein product: CASGRGTGELFF.

The chain uses TRBV4-2 and TRBJ2-1; TRBD2 aligns across 10 bases. CDR3 length: 15 residues. With 3 bases clipped from V and 4 bases from J, the junction kept 3 bases outside the gene matches. Germline V gene data show CDR1 as LGHNA and CDR2 as YNFKEQ. In DNA form, the CDR3 reads TGTGCCAGCAGCCATGAGCGGGGGGGGTACAATGAGCAGTTCTTC. Translated, it gives CASSHERGGYNEQFF.

The chain links TRBV7-2 to TRBJ1-4; D might be TRBD1 (6 bases). Trimming left V 5 bases short and J 5 bases short, with 15 bases between. Germline CDR1 is SGHTA and CDR2 is FQGNSA. CDR3 size: 15 residues. In nucleotides, the CDR3 is TGTGCCAGCAGCCTGGGGGCTACGGTAAATGAAAAACTGTTTTTT. As protein: CASSLGATVNEKLFF.

This chain uses TRBV7-3 with TRBJ1-1; 9 nucleotides align to TRBD1. The CDR3 has 14 residues. Germline CDR1 SGHTA, CDR2 FQGTGA. J gave up 4 bases and V 5 bases, and 5 bases lay outside the gene matches. The CDR3 region is CASSTGTGSTEAFF. DNA for the CDR3: TGTGCCAGCAGCACCGGGACAGGGAGCACTGAAGCTTTCTTT.

The chain recombines TRBV30 with TRBJ2-7, with D possibly being TRBD1 (6 bases). CDR3 length equals 14 residues. Per germline, CDR1 GTSNPN and CDR2 SVGIG (reference sequence). Trimming shortened V by 1 base and J by 4 bases, and 14 bases separated the two germline ends. The CDR3 bases are TGTGCCTGGAGTGGGACCAGGGGTATGTACGAGCAGTACTTC. Translated, it gives CAWSGTRGMYEQYF.

The chain employs TRBV5-1 and TRBJ1-1, with D possibly matching TRBD1 (6 bases). In germline, CDR1 is SGHRS, CDR2 YFSETQ. V lost 3 bases to trimming and J lost 5 bases, with 17 bases between them. The CDR3 sequence is 15 residues long. CDR3 bases: TGCGCCAGCAGCTCCCCCGGGGGGCGAGGGACTGAAGCTTTCTTT. It yields the protein CASSSPGGRGTEAFF.

This chain uses TRBV7-6 with TRBJ2-3; 11 bases line up with TRBD2. CDR1 is SGHVS, CDR2 FNYEAQ, per germline. Losses at the gene ends were 4 bases for V and 2 bases for J; bases not matched to a gene: 14. The CDR3 is made up of 19 amino acids. The chain's CDR3 is CASSSPSGGKRGHTDTQYF. DNA of the CDR3: TGTGCCAGCAGCTCCCCTAGCGGGGGGAAACGGGGGCACACAGATACGCAGTATTTT.

In the case of this clone: An end of the junction does not agree with germline; a read error may underlie this. V is TRBV2 and J is TRBJ2-7; D may be TRBD2 (6 bases). CDR1 SNHLY and CDR2 FYNNEI come from the germline V gene. The CDR3 totals 15 residues. The chain's CDR3 is CARSDRGRKDYEQYF. The CDR3 coding sequence is TGTGCCAGGAGTGACCGGGGGAGAAAAGACTACGAGCAGTACTTC.

The chain uses TRBV30 and TRBJ2-5; D uncertain. CDR1 is GTSNPN, CDR2 SVGIG, per germline (reference sequence). The CDR3 runs 11 residues. V lost 1 base and J 5 bases, leaving 5 bases between the germline ends. CDR3 region: CAWSGTETQYF. In DNA, the CDR3 is TGTGCCTGGAGTGGAACGGAGACCCAGTACTTC.

As regards this clone: The germline gene is not matched at one end of the junction; a read error may be the cause. The chain employs TRBV7-7 and TRBJ2-5, with 12 bases matching TRBD2. The length of the CDR3 is 16 residues. Germline loops: CDR1 SSHAT, CDR2 FNYEAQ (reference sequence). CDR3 amino acids: CASSHTSGGLQEGQYF. Here the CDR3 DNA reads TGTGCTAGCAGCCACACTAGCGGGGGGCTCCAAGAGGGCCAGTACTTC.

The CDR3 nucleotides are TGTGCCAGCAGCCCGATCGACAGGGGAGGAGACAATGAGCAGTTCTTC. Translation: CASSPIDRGGDNEQFF. V and J are TRBV4-2 and TRBJ2-1; 8 bases align to TRBD1. V was pared by 4 bases and J by 5 bases, with 10 bases of the junction left unmatched. Germline V gives CDR1 LGHNA, CDR2 YNFKEQ. The CDR3 is made up of 16 amino acids.

V is TRBV30 and J is TRBJ2-1, with D possibly TRBD2 on 7 matching bases. The germline CDR1 and CDR2 sequences are GTSNPN and SVGIG (reference sequence). The CDR3 extends over 13 amino acids. V gave up 3 bases and J gave up 6 bases, with 12 bases separating them. The CDR3 region has the DNA TGTGCCTGGAGCGTGGGGGGGGCCAATGAGCAGTTCTTC. Translation gives CAWSVGGANEQFF.

The chain links TRBV4-2 to TRBJ2-1; D is uncertain. The CDR3 loop spans 17 amino acids. V was cut by 0 bases and J by 0 bases, with 12 bases left in between. From germline, CDR1 is LGHNA and CDR2 YNFKEQ. This CDR3 is CASSQELSSSSYNEQFF. DNA for the CDR3: TGTGCCAGCAGCCAAGAATTGAGCAGTAGCTCCTACAATGAGCAGTTCTTC.